The rows below give T cell receptor beta chains drawn from one sample of a study of T cell repertoires in cytomegalovirus infection. These TCRs are of unknown antigen specificity. From the reads, TCRdb called clonotypes with MiXCR, one entry per CDR3 protein. The data show 350,000 to 400,000 distinct CDR3 sequences, about 35% seen once. Sequenced material: cultured PBMCs, taken from culture after CMV antigen stimulation. These receptor sequences come from a human donor in good health (CMV status not recorded). Some clones in this sample may be carry-over from other donors' samples. Both conserved end residues are part of each CDR3. A D gene is named only where the DNA matches it firmly. For some rows the clone size is stated as once, few or many, or as a class when expanded; others skip it.

j_call cdr3_length v_call d_call clone_size cdr3_nt cdr3_aa
TRBJ2-2 16 TRBV19 TRBD2 NA TGTGCCAGTAGTATAAAGGGCGGGAGCGGTACCGGGGAGCTGTTTTTT CASSIKGGSGTGELFF
TRBJ2-3 15 TRBV6-1 TRBD1 NA TGTGCCAGCAGTACCGGACAGGGGGGCTCAGATACGCAGTATTTT CASSTGQGGSDTQYF
TRBJ1-5 13 TRBV6-6 TRBD1 NA TGTGCCAGCAATGGCAGGGGGGGTCAGCCCCAGCATTTT CASNGRGGQPQHF
TRBJ1-6 15 TRBV7-2 NA NA TGTGCCAGCAGCCAAGACACCGCCGTCAATTCACCCCTCCACTTT CASSQDTAVNSPLHF
TRBJ2-5 16 TRBV6-5 TRBD1 NA TGTGCCAGCAGTTACCAAGGGACAGGTCTTGGGGAGACCCAGTACTTC CASSYQGTGLGETQYF
TRBJ2-5 15 TRBV11-2 NA NA TGTGCCAGCAGCTTAGATGTATGGCCCCAAGAGACCCAGTACTTC CASSLDVWPQETQYF
TRBJ1-1 15 TRBV27 TRBD1 NA TGTGCCAGCAGTCCAGCCCCAGGGGGGTACACTGAAGCTTTCTTT CASSPAPGGYTEAFF
TRBJ1-6 15 TRBV6-2/TRBV6-3 NA few TGTGCCAGCAGCTTTACATCACGGATGAATTCACCCCTCCACTTT CASSFTSRMNSPLHF
TRBJ1-1 14 TRBV6-2/TRBV6-3 TRBD1 NA TGTGCCAGCAGCATGACAGGGATGGTGGTTGAAGCTTTCTTT CASSMTGMVVEAFF
TRBJ1-1 13 TRBV7-3 NA few TGTGCCAGCAGCCGACTTAGGGGTACTGAAGCTTTCTTT CASSRLRGTEAFF
TRBJ1-2 12 TRBV12-3/TRBV12-4 NA NA TGTGCCAGCAGTTGGGGGGGGCGCGGCTACACCTTC CASSWGGRGYTF
TRBJ2-3 16 TRBV7-2 NA many TGTGCCAGCAGCTTAGCGCAGGCGAGCGGCACAGATACGCAGTATTTT CASSLAQASGTDTQYF
TRBJ2-5 14 TRBV12-3/TRBV12-4 NA many TGTGCCAGCAGTTCCCCCTGGCAGGGGGAGACCCAGTACTTC CASSSPWQGETQYF
TRBJ2-4 13 TRBV10-3 NA many TGTGCCATCAGTGACCCGCTAGTCTACATTCAGTACTTC CAISDPLVYIQYF
TRBJ2-1 13 TRBV7-2 NA few TGTGCCAGCAGCTTAGTGACAGAAAGTGAGCAGTTCTTC CASSLVTESEQFF
TRBJ2-5 15 TRBV19 TRBD2 NA TGTGCCAGTAGTATCGCTGGACTAGCGGGAGAGACCCAGTACTTC CASSIAGLAGETQYF
TRBJ1-3 15 TRBV7-6 NA once TGTGCCAGCAGCTTAGTGTCAGGGAACGGAAACACCATATATTTT CASSLVSGNGNTIYF
TRBJ2-1 13 TRBV27 NA few TGTGCCAGCAGCTGGACTGCGGGGAATGAGCAGTTCTTC CASSWTAGNEQFF
TRBJ1-4 13 TRBV7-2 NA many TGTGCCAGCAGCTTGAAACGAGGGGAAAAACTGTTTTTT CASSLKRGEKLFF
TRBJ2-1 13 TRBV7-2 NA NA TGTGCCAGCAGCTTAGAGTATGACAATGAGCAGTTCTTC CASSLEYDNEQFF
TRBJ1-1 14 TRBV27 TRBD1 few TGTGCCAGCAGACGACAGGGGGCTAGCGCTGAAGCTTTCTTT CASRRQGASAEAFF
TRBJ2-5 17 TRBV7-2 TRBD2 many TGTGCCAGCAGCTTTGCCGGGACTAGCGGGGTGGGGGAGACCCAGTACTTC CASSFAGTSGVGETQYF
TRBJ2-7 13 TRBV20-1 NA NA TGCAGTGTCACTCCGCAGGACTCCTACGAGCAGTACTTC CSVTPQDSYEQYF
TRBJ2-1 13 TRBV6-2/TRBV6-3 TRBD2 few TGTGCCAGCCGTAGGACTAGCTTCAATGAGCAGTTCTTC CASRRTSFNEQFF
TRBJ1-6 13 TRBV7-6 NA NA TGTGCCAGCAGCCCGGACCCCTCAGGACCCCTCCACTTT CASSPDPSGPLHF
TRBJ1-3 17 TRBV7-9 TRBD1 many TGTGCCAGCAGCGCTGCCGGGACAGGGAGGTTCGGGAACACCATATATTTT CASSAAGTGRFGNTIYF
TRBJ2-3 15 TRBV7-2 NA many TGTGCCAGCAGCTTAATAAAGGGGGGCACAGATACGCAGTATTTT CASSLIKGGTDTQYF